This is a list of T cell receptor beta chains from one sample in a study of T-cell reconstitution after alpha-beta-depleted transplantation in children. TCRdb processed the PCR reads anew with MiXCR; each CDR3 protein has one entry. The sample yields 380,000 or so distinct CDR3 sequences, less than 15% seen once. Sequencing used PBMCs, obtained from the stem cell graft. The receptors here all came from a human donor who donated a stem cell graft to a child with Fanconi anemia. Each CDR3 is given without its conserved first and last residue.

V gene: TRBV11-3; J gene: TRBJ2-5; CDR3 protein: ASSKGIEETQY
V gene: TRBV5-6; J gene: TRBJ2-1; CDR3 protein: ATKADTYNEQF
V gene: TRBV9; J gene: TRBJ1-6; CDR3 protein: ASSVTWSSPLH
V gene: TRBV12-3/TRBV12-4; J gene: TRBJ1-3; CDR3 protein: ASSWDRGPYSGNTIY
V gene: TRBV14; J gene: TRBJ1-6; CDR3 protein: ASSRSSSYNSPLH
V gene: TRBV7-9; J gene: TRBJ1-2; CDR3 protein: ASSAGQPEPGYT
V gene: TRBV12-3/TRBV12-4; J gene: TRBJ1-6; CDR3 protein: ASSLNRLGNSPLH
V gene: TRBV12-3/TRBV12-4; J gene: TRBJ1-1; CDR3 protein: ATLPTGVTSNTEAF
V gene: TRBV5-1; J gene: TRBJ1-2; CDR3 protein: ASSLDPRRDGYT
V gene: TRBV3-1; J gene: TRBJ1-2; CDR3 protein: ASSQSGQVYGYT
V gene: TRBV5-6; J gene: TRBJ2-7; CDR3 protein: ASSFQPYEQY
V gene: TRBV5-1; J gene: TRBJ2-7; CDR3 protein: ASSLGATSSYEQY
V gene: TRBV6-1; J gene: TRBJ2-2; CDR3 protein: ASLRGPTGELF
V gene: TRBV7-3; J gene: TRBJ2-2; CDR3 protein: ASSQRSDYTGELF
V gene: TRBV11-2; J gene: TRBJ2-5; CDR3 protein: ASSFEQDQY